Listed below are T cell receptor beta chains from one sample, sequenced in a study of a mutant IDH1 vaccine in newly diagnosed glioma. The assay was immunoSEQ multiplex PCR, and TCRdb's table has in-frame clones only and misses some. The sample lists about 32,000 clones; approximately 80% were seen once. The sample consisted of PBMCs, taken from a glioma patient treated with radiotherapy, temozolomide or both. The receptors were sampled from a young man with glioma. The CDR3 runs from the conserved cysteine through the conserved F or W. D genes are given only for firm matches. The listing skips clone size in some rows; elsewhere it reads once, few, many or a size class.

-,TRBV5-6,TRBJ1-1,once,TGTGCCAGCAGCGAAGGCCGACAGAACACTGAAGCTTTCTTT,CASSEGRQNTEAFF
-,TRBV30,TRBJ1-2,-,TGTGCCTGGGCCTTTGATGGCTACACCTTC,CAWAFDGYTF
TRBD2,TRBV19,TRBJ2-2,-,TGTGCCAGTAGCCTAGCGGGGGGGTACACCGGGGAGCTGTTTTTT,CASSLAGGYTGELFF
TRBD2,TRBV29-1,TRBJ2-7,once,TGCAGCGGGGGGGGTTTAGGCGAGCAGTACTTC,CSGGGLGEQYF
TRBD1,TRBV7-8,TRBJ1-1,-,TGTGCCAGCAGCTTAGCAGACAGGGAGGTCACTGAAGCTTTCTTT,CASSLADREVTEAFF
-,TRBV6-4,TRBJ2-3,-,TGTGCCAGCAGTGAAGGGGCCCCGGGAGATACGCAGTATTTT,CASSEGAPGDTQYF
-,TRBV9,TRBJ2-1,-,TGTGCCAGCAGCGTAGGTTTTGGGACCCCTTACAATGAGCAGTTCTTC,CASSVGFGTPYNEQFF
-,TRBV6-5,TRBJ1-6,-,TGTGCCAGCAGTTACTCGAGGCAGGAAAATTCACCCCTCCACTTT,CASSYSRQENSPLHF
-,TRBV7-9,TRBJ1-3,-,TGTGCCAGCAGCTTATCGGTAACAGATTTACGAAACACCATATATTTT,CASSLSVTDLRNTIYF
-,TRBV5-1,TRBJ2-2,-,TGCGCCAGCAGCTTGGGGACTAACACCGGGGAGCTGTTTTTT,CASSLGTNTGELFF
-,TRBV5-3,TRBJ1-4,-,TGTGCCAGAAGCTTGGTGCAGGGGAATGAAAAACTGTTTTTT,CARSLVQGNEKLFF
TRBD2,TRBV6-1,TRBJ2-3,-,TGTGCCAGCAGTGAAAGCGGGGGGACATATACGCAGTATTTT,CASSESGGTYTQYF
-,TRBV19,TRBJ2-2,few,TGTGCCAGTAGTATACCAGGGACCGGGGAGCTGTTTTTT,CASSIPGTGELFF
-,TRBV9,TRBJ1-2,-,TGTGCCAGCAGCGTAGGCTCGGGAGGGGGGTCGCCGGGGGGCTACACCTTC,CASSVGSGGGSPGGYTF
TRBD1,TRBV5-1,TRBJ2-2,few,TGCGCCAGCAGCATCTCCGGGACAGGGAACACCGGGGAGCTGTTTTTT,CASSISGTGNTGELFF
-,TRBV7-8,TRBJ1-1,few,TGTGCCAGCAGCTTAGTAGTTCGGGAGAACAGGTTCTCAGAGGCTTTCTTT,CASSLVVRENRFSEAFF
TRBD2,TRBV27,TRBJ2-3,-,TGTGCCAGCACCCAACTAGCGGGAGCCTCAGATACGCAGTATTTT,CASTQLAGASDTQYF
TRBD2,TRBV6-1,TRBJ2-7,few,TGTGCCAGCAGACCAACTAGCGTCTCCTACGAGCAGTACTTC,CASRPTSVSYEQYF
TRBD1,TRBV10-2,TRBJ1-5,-,TGCGCCAGCAGGGGACAGACTAATCAGCCCCAGCATTTT,CASRGQTNQPQHF
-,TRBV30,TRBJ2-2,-,TGTGCCTGGAGAGGAGACAGGAACACCGGGGAGCTGTTTTTT,CAWRGDRNTGELFF
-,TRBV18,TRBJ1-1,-,TGTGCCAGCTCACCACCGGGGGGCGAGAACACTGAAGCTTTCTTT,CASSPPGGENTEAFF
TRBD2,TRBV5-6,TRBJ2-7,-,TGTGCCAGCAGCTTGGGCGGGGGGGGCGAGCAGTACTTC,CASSLGGGGEQYF
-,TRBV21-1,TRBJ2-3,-,TGTGCCAGCAGCAAAGCTGACGGCGGCACAGATACGCAGTATTTT,CASSKADGGTDTQYF
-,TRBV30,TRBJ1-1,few,TGTGCCTGGAGAGTAATCAACACTGAAGCTTTCTTT,CAWRVINTEAFF
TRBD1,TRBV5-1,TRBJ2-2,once,TGCGCCAGCGGCGGGACAGGGTTTTTGGTCGGGGAGCTGTTTTTT,CASGGTGFLVGELFF
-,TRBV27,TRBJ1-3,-,TGTGCCAGCAGTGAACGCAGCTCTGGAAACACCATATATTTT,CASSERSSGNTIYF
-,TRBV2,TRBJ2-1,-,TGTGCCAGCAATACAGCCGTATACAATGAGCAGTTCTTC,CASNTAVYNEQFF
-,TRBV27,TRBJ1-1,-,TGTGCCAGCAGTTTATTTTCGGGAATTGAAGCTTTCTTT,CASSLFSGIEAFF
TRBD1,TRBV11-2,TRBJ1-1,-,TGTGCCAGCAGCTTATATTCCGGGACAGGTAGCACTGAAGCTTTCTTT,CASSLYSGTGSTEAFF
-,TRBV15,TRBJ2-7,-,TGTGCCACCAGCAGAGATATTGTAGCGAGATACGAGCAGTACTTC,CATSRDIVARYEQYF
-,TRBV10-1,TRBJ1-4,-,TGTGCCAGCAGTGAAACTGCTAATGAAAAACTGTTTTTT,CASSETANEKLFF
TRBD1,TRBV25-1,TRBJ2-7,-,TGTGCCAGCAGCCCTCGGGCTGGGACAGGGAATATCTACGAGCAGTACTTC,CASSPRAGTGNIYEQYF
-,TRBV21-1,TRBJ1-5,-,TGTGCCAGCAGCAGGGACAGACAGCCCCAGCATTTT,CASSRDRQPQHF
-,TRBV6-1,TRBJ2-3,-,TGTGCCAGCAGTGTTCCCCCTAGGAGCACAGATACGCAGTATTTT,CASSVPPRSTDTQYF
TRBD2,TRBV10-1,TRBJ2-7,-,TGCGCCAGCAGTACTAGCGGGAGGGACGAGCAGTACTTC,CASSTSGRDEQYF
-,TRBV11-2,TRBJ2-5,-,TGTGCCAGCACCTCCGTGGGTAGCGGACTAGAGACCCAGTACTTC,CASTSVGSGLETQYF
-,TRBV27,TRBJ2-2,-,TGTGCCAGCAGTTTAACAGTGTCCAACACCGGGGAGCTGTTTTTT,CASSLTVSNTGELFF
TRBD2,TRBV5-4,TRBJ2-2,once,TGTGCCAGCAGCTTTGGGGCGGGAGGAAACACCGGGGAGCTGTTTTTT,CASSFGAGGNTGELFF
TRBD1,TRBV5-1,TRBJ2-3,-,TGCGCCAGCAGCTTTAGGGGACAGTGGAGTACAGATACGCAGTATTTT,CASSFRGQWSTDTQYF
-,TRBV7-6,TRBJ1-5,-,TGTGCCAGCAGCTTAAAAGGGGGTGGGCAGCCCCAGCATTTT,CASSLKGGGQPQHF
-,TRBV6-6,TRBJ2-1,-,TGTGCCAGCAGTTACGCGGGGAATGAGCAGTTCTTC,CASSYAGNEQFF
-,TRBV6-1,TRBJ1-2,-,TGTGCCAGCGGTCTGGAGGGTGCGGCTGGCTACACCTTC,CASGLEGAAGYTF
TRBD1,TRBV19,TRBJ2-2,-,TGTGCCAGTAGTACGGTGGGACAGGGGTCCCCCGGGGAGCTGTTTTTT,CASSTVGQGSPGELFF
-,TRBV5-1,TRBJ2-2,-,TGCGCCAGCAGCTTGGTCGACTTGACCGGGGAGCTGTTTTTT,CASSLVDLTGELFF
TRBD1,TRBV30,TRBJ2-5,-,TGTGCCTGGAGTCTGGGACAGGGGGAGAAAGAGACCCAGTACTTC,CAWSLGQGEKETQYF
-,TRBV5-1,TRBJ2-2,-,TGCGCCAGCAGCCTGGCGCCCGGGGGCACCGGGGAGCTGTTTTTT,CASSLAPGGTGELFF
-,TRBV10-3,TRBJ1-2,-,TGTGCCATCAGTGAGTCCGGCAGAGAAAGTCGCTACACCTTC,CAISESGRESRYTF
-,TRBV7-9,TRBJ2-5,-,TGTGCCAGCAGCTTGTTTCAGCGCATCACTATCCAAGAGACCCAGTACTTC,CASSLFQRITIQETQYF
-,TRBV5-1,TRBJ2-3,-,TGCGCCAGCAGCTTGAGTGGCAGTCGCTCAGATACGCAGTATTTT,CASSLSGSRSDTQYF